Included here is one T cell receptor beta chain sequence, with context. The specificity of this receptor is unknown. No quality values exist for individual bases; no much larger clone is one base distant. CD8 naive samples were obtained by positive selection for CCR7 among CD45RO-negative cells, yielding a CD45RA+CCR7+ population from which TemRA cells were excluded. Donors were healthy HIV-negative adults with no recently reported acute infections or vaccinations. Only Caucasian adults living in Nashville, Tennessee, USA were represented among the donors. Blood was obtained by leukapheresis, after which PBMCs were separated by Ficoll-Histopaque density gradient centrifugation and cryopreserved in liquid nitrogen vapor phase. Analytical flow cytometry was used to check the purity and quantity of every magnetically sorted T cell population. Genomic DNA was isolated from every sorted fraction and measured by UV absorbance on a Nanodrop 2000c.

For this chain, trimming is 2 bases at the V end and 4 bases at the J end, and the number of junction bases without a gene match is 5. Its CDR3 holds 14 amino acids, cysteine through phenylalanine. Just the 42-base CDR3 DNA is kept, in frame starting at base 1. CDR1 and CDR2 are drawn from the germline V gene: ENHRY, SYGVKD. TCR CDR3 regions were amplified from genomic DNA by multiplex PCR using the deep immunoSEQ assay. For each cell subset, the extracted genomic DNA was distributed evenly across all wells of several immunoSEQ 96-well plates, and each plate served as one replicate. Each replicate PCR for sorted subsets received around 200 ng genomic DNA, equal to roughly 33,000 T cell genomes. The purified libraries were quantified using a Qubit 3.0 fluorometer, sized with a Bioanalyzer 2100, and then quantified again using the KAPA Library Quantification kit. Each immunoSEQ 96-well plate was sequenced on its own single-read 150-cycle Illumina NextSeq 550 flow cell. The authors' analysis ran thus. Because the immunoSEQ output held only junctional sequences and lacked quality scores, the filtering could not match the filtering applied to full-length reads. To assign V/J genes and CDR3, sequences were annotated using PyIR, a Python wrapper for IgBLAST v1.9, with IMGT germline references. Reads with weak V/J assignments (E-value above 1e-6), missing CDR3, stop codons, out-of-frame junctions, or ambiguous translated residues were removed. V3J clonotypes were defined as sequences sharing an identical inferred V gene, J gene, and CDR3 amino acid sequence. To compute the percentage overlap between repertoires, the number of shared unique clonotypes was divided by the size of the smaller repertoire. RTK rarefaction, the Chao1 estimator, and Recon v2.1 estimates of unobserved clonotypes were used to assess repertoire richness. OLGA was used to compute generation probabilities for all TCRbeta clonotypes that the gDNA method yielded from a handful of donors. Here the immuneACCESS table is served through TCRdb, limited to in-frame sequences with V and J called. Missing clones are a known gap in these copies; in checked studies unresolved V genes cover under half, and the rest lacks a known reason. The V and J calls and clone size are taken from that table; D and trimming were inferred from the DNA. The sample has millions of clones on record, less than 95% of them singletons. The top ten clones comprise about 1.1% of the sample.

The data belong to a study of shared clonotypes between healthy human individuals (dated by TCRdb to 2020 to 2022). Study-level background: A couple of women and three men aged 18 to 49 years were included in the cohort. For each donor, CD4 naive and CD4 memory were each run on three plates, CD8 naive on two plates, and CD8 memory on one plate. To estimate repertoire size and how much clonotypes are shared between individuals, the study performed deep sequencing of blood TCR repertoires from a few healthy adults. To increase sequencing depth and limit assay-specific biases, TCR repertoire library preparation and sequencing were carried out by different laboratories using diverse techniques. Per donor, leukapheresis produced somewhere between about 0.9 and 9.5 billion PBMCs. Overall study outcomes, separate from this receptor: The small number of donors limited the genetic and exposure-history diversity represented. Estimated clonotype richness was generally larger for naive than for memory subsets. Only blood was sampled, and tissue TCR repertoires likely differ from those in blood. Approximately 4.8% of naive CD4, roughly 3.6% of naive CD8, approximately 2% of memory CD4, and over 0.35% of memory CD8 clonotypes were shared across several donors. Even with the large sequencing depth, rarefaction of the sorted-subset datasets indicated that sequencing was incomplete. Compared with non-shared clonotypes, clonotypes shared by all four sorted-subset donors had higher generation probabilities. Pairwise subsampling indicated that sequencing depth was expected to affect the degree of clonotype sharing among donors.

The source is a man aged 18 to 30 in good health. The sample was naive CD8+ T cells sorted from blood. The sample's cell subset or site label is to be understood as: CD45RA+CCR7+. Here the chain combines TRBV10-3 and TRBJ2-7; the central 7 bases match TRBD2. In nucleotides, the sequence is TGTGCCATCAGTGAGACGGGGGGAAATTACGAGCAGTACTTC. Translation gives CAISETGGNYEQYF.